The sequence of this T cell receptor beta chain was determined in a study of human T cells and chemical hapten exposure. Study-level findings and limits: The donor cohort had alopecia, so its immune response may not match that of healthy people. Patch test scores rose with PT1 expanded TCR counts, a positive correlation.

Unique molecular identifiers were attached to individual cDNA molecules within the library. TCRdb called the RACE reads again in MiXCR, with one record for every CDR3 protein. Of approximately 320,000 distinct CDR3 sequences in the sample, 4.5% to 7% are singletons; the top ten hold around 8.8%. This CDR3 region has 17 residues. Germline V gene data show CDR1 as MNHNS and CDR2 as SASEGT. Trimming removed 3 bases from V and 1 base from J, with 17 bases in between. Concerning this clonotype itself: Antigen unknown.

Time point meaning: pre-sensitization, week 0. Treatment in this sample: therapeutic diphenylcyclopropenone sensitization with weekly scalp DPC. Blood draws came first, before each patch test. This clonotype was sampled from a young woman with alopecia areata. Some clones in this sample may be carry-over from other donors' samples. The starting material was whole blood, obtained in connection with sensitization to the hapten diphenylcyclopropenone (DPC). The chain combines TRBV6-1 with TRBJ2-3; D is unresolved. The CDR3 DNA is TGTGCCAGCAGTGATTTACTTGTCTATGGAGGCACAGATACGCAGTATTTT. It specifies CASSDLLVYGGTDTQYF.